These 23 T cell receptor beta chains originate from one sample sequenced in a study of vaccination effects on CD4 cells after COVID-19. Under the ViraFEST assay, PBMC were stimulated with viral peptide pools so that antigen-specific CD4+ T cells expanded. Sequencing was performed afterwards. Cultured cells yielded isolated CD4+ T cells after less than 11 days. Infection dated between March and December 2020, before the Alpha, Beta and Delta variants reached the United States. The repertoire was sequenced with immunoSEQ multiplex PCR; TCRdb's copy has only in-frame clones and lacks some. This sample has around 30,000 clones; under 75% occur once, and the top ten carry 18%. These receptors have no known antigen. Sequenced material: CD4+ T cells from PBMCs cultured with SARS-CoV-2 spike peptides, taken before COVID-19 vaccination. These receptors came from a human donor who had a prior SARS-CoV-2 infection.

For the CDR3, the DNA is TGTGCCAGCTCAATCCAGGGTGATTCACCCCTCCACTTT. This translates into CASSIQGDSPLHF. This chain connects TRBV18 to TRBJ1-6; TRBD1 might be the D (5 bases). From germline, CDR1 is KGHSH and CDR2 LQKENI. The CDR3 is 13 amino acids. Trimming left V 5 bases short and J 8 bases short, with 10 bases between.

The CDR3 DNA sequence: TGTGCCAGCAGCTTTTGGGGCTTAGGGCGACAATACAATGAGCAGTTCTTC. It encodes CASSFWGLGRQYNEQFF. This chain links TRBV5-8 with TRBJ2-1, with D perhaps matching TRBD1 (5 bases). CDR1 SGHTS and CDR2 YDEGEE come from the germline V gene. The CDR3 totals 17 residues. V shed 2 bases and J shed 4 bases, with 19 bases lying between them.

The chain links TRBV15 to TRBJ1-1; TRBD1 agrees at 7 bases. V lost 6 bases, J lost 5 bases, and 15 bases stayed unmatched. This CDR3 has 16 residues. In germline, CDR1 is LNHNV, CDR2 YYDKDF (reference sequence). CDR3 DNA sequence: TGTGCCACCAGTACCCATTTAGGGGGCGGTAGTACTGAAGCTTTCTTT. Translating it yields CATSTHLGGGSTEAFF. Full variable domain (rest looked up from reference TRBV15 and TRBJ1-1): DAMVIQNPRYQVTQFGKPVTLSCSQTLNHNVMYWYQQKSSQAPKLLFHYYDKDFNNEADTPDNFQSRRPNTSFCFLDIRSPGLGDTAMYLCATSTHLGGGSTEAFFGQGTRLTVV.

The CDR3: CASSQDSVNEQFF. CDR3 nucleotide sequence: TGCGCCAGCAGCCAAGATTCCGTCAATGAGCAGTTCTTC. V is TRBV4-3 and J is TRBJ2-1; D unclear. Per germline, CDR1 LGHNA and CDR2 YSLEER. CDR3 length: 13 amino acids. V dropped 0 bases and J dropped 6 bases, with 6 bases sitting between them.

This clone was picked up a small number of times. The chain links TRBV30 to TRBJ2-7; perhaps TRBD1 as D (6 bases). CDR1 is GTSNPN and CDR2 is SVGIG in the germline V gene (reference sequence). Trimming shortened V by 1 base and J by 7 bases, and 8 bases separated the two germline ends. The CDR3 sequence is 11 residues long. CDR3 loop: CAWSGGGEQYF. The CDR3 DNA reads TGTGCCTGGAGTGGAGGGGGAGAGCAGTACTTC.

This clone was counted only a few times. V gene TRBV5-1 combines with J gene TRBJ2-1; 10 bases are a match to TRBD2. The ends lost 4 bases at V and 8 bases at J; junction bases unmatched: 6. CDR3 length: 14 amino acids. Germline V CDR1 and CDR2: SGHRS, YFSETQ. The CDR3 is CASSIAGGGDEQFF. The CDR3 region has the DNA TGCGCCAGCAGCATAGCGGGAGGTGGGGATGAGCAGTTCTTC.

The V and J genes are TRBV30 and TRBJ1-5; TRBD1 is a possible D gene (6 bases). CDR1 is GTSNPN, CDR2 SVGIG, per germline (reference sequence). This CDR3 region has 13 residues. V lost 3 bases, J lost 10 bases, and 16 bases lay in between. In DNA form, the CDR3 reads TGTGCCTGGAGCTTACGAGGGGGGACCCCCCAGCATTTT. Residues: CAWSLRGGTPQHF.

This clone was detected only once. The gene calls are TRBV4-3 and TRBJ2-1, with 14 bases lining up with TRBD2. Germline-derived CDR1 and CDR2 are LGHNA and YSLEER. CDR3 length equals 19 residues. Trimming at V came to 4 bases and at J to 0 bases, leaving 8 bases not matched to a gene. The DNA of the CDR3 is TGCGCCAGCAGCCCCCTTACCGGGACTAGCGGGAGCTCCTACAATGAGCAGTTCTTC. Protein product: CASSPLTGTSGSSYNEQFF.

The chain is built from TRBV27 and TRBJ2-7; D is possibly TRBD2 (5 bases). The germline CDR1 and CDR2 sequences are MNHEY and SMNVEV (reference sequence). This CDR3 has 14 residues. Trimming shortened V by 5 bases and J by 7 bases, and 18 bases separated the two germline ends. DNA for the CDR3: TGTGCCAGCAGTCCCCAGCGGACCCGACGGGAGCAGTACTTC. This sequence encodes CASSPQRTRREQYF.

This sequence joins TRBV7-9 and TRBJ2-7; 7 nucleotides line up with TRBD1. Germline V gene lookup returns CDR1 SEHNR and CDR2 FQNEAQ (reference sequence). The CDR3 extends over 17 amino acids. After removal of 0 bases from V and 2 bases from J, the junction contained 10 bases not matched to a gene. CDR3 sequence reads: CASSLAYDGTATYEQYF. The CDR3 DNA reads as TGTGCCAGCAGCTTAGCGTACGACGGGACAGCAACCTACGAGCAGTACTTC.

This chain joins TRBV11-3 and TRBJ2-7; 7 nucleotides line up with TRBD1. V shed 1 base and J 6 bases; nucleotides not matched to a gene: 3. The CDR3 is 13 residues long. The germline gives CDR1 SGHNT, CDR2 YENEEA. As DNA, the CDR3 is TGTGCCAGCAGCTTAGGACAGGGTCGCGAGCAGTACTTC. Residues: CASSLGQGREQYF.

The chain is built from TRBV4-1 and TRBJ1-2; D ambiguous. There are 13 residues in the CDR3. V gave up 5 bases and J gave up 2 bases, with 9 bases separating them. Germline CDR1 is MGHRA and CDR2 is YSYEKL. Written as DNA, the CDR3 is TGCGCCAGCAGCGGGTCTGGGAACTATGGCTACACCTTC. This encodes CASSGSGNYGYTF.

The chain joins TRBV6-5 to TRBJ1-5; D possibly corresponds to TRBD1 (5 bases). The CDR3 extends over 15 amino acids. V was trimmed by 7 bases and J by 0 bases, leaving 13 bases between them. In germline, CDR1 is MNHEY, CDR2 SVGAGI. For the CDR3, the DNA is TGTGCCAGCACCGATGACAGTTATAGCAATCAGCCCCAGCATTTT. It specifies CASTDDSYSNQPQHF.

The genes are TRBV7-9 and TRBJ1-6; D is undetermined. The germline V gene encodes CDR1 SEHNR and CDR2 FQNEAQ (reference sequence). This CDR3 contains 18 residues. V lost 0 bases, J lost 0 bases, and 12 bases lay in between. The DNA for the CDR3 is TGTGCCAGCAGCTTAGCGTCAGGTCGTAGCTCCTATAATTCACCCCTCCACTTT. Encoded protein: CASSLASGRSSYNSPLHF.

In its sample, this clone was seen once. The chain links TRBV5-1 to TRBJ1-4; perhaps TRBD1 as D (6 bases). Trimming left V 0 bases short and J 0 bases short, with 6 bases between. This CDR3 region has 15 residues. Germline loops: CDR1 SGHRS, CDR2 YFSETQ. The CDR3: CASSLGQATNEKLFF. CDR3 coding DNA: TGCGCCAGCAGCTTGGGACAGGCAACTAATGAAAAACTGTTTTTT.

The chain is built from TRBV12-5 and TRBJ2-7; D unresolved. The V gene's germline CDR1 is LGHNT and CDR2 FRNRAP. V was trimmed by 7 bases and J by 3 bases, leaving 7 bases between them. There are 11 residues in the CDR3. The CDR3 loop is CASAINYEQYF. DNA for the CDR3: TGTGCTAGTGCCATAAACTACGAGCAGTACTTC.

The chain uses TRBV6-1 and TRBJ2-7; 7 bases align to TRBD1. Germline CDR1 reads MNHNS; CDR2 reads SASEGT. The CDR3 sequence is 15 residues long. V was clipped by 3 bases and J by 3 bases; unmatched bases: 8. The CDR3 DNA reads as TGTGCCAGCAGTGACCCCGGGACAGACATCTACGAGCAGTACTTC. As protein: CASSDPGTDIYEQYF.

The gene calls are TRBV30 and TRBJ1-2, with 8 nucleotides matching TRBD1. The CDR3 loop spans 14 amino acids. V was clipped by 0 bases and J by 2 bases; unmatched bases: 2. Looked up from germline, CDR1 is GTSNPN and CDR2 is SVGIG (reference sequence). CDR3 protein: CAWSVGQGNYGYTF. CDR3 bases: TGTGCCTGGAGTGTCGGACAGGGAAACTATGGCTACACCTTC.

The chain uses TRBV27 and TRBJ1-4, with D tentatively TRBD1 (5 bases). In germline, CDR1 is MNHEY, CDR2 SMNVEV (reference sequence). The CDR3 has 17 amino acids. The V end lost 11 bases, the J end lost 2 bases, and 24 bases lay between the germline ends. The DNA for the CDR3 is TGTGCCCCCACGAGGCAGGGTAGGATAACGACTAATGAAAAACTGTTTTTT. Amino acid sequence: CAPTRQGRITTNEKLFF.

As to this clone: Compared with germline, one end of the junction differs, possibly owing to a read error. This chain links TRBV7-7 with TRBJ2-5; a weak D match, TRBD2 (6 bases). The germline V gene has CDR1 SSHAT and CDR2 FNYEAQ (reference sequence). The CDR3 is 15 residues long. The CDR3 DNA sequence: TGTGCTAGCAGCTCGGGGATAGGACTAATAGGGACCCAGTACTTC. This gives the protein CASSSGIGLIGTQYF. The variable domain in full, completed from reference TRBV7-7 and TRBJ2-5, reads GAGVSQSPRYKVTKRGQDVTLRCDPISSHATLYWYQQALGQGPEFLTYFNYEAQPDKSGLPSDRFSAERPEGSISTLTIQRTEQRDSAMYRCASSSGIGLIGTQYFGPGTRLLVL.

The chain combines TRBV5-6 with TRBJ2-1; 11 bases map to TRBD2. Germline V CDR1 and CDR2: SGHDT, YYEEEE. Losses at the gene ends were 0 bases for V and 12 bases for J; bases not matched to a gene: 8. The CDR3 runs to 15 residues. CDR3 coding DNA: TGTGCCAGCAGCTTGGTCGGTAGCGGGGGGGTTGGGCAGTTCTTC. Translated: CASSLVGSGGVGQFF.

This clone was counted a few times. This sequence joins TRBV12-5 and TRBJ1-6; TRBD1 is a possible D gene (6 bases). Germline-derived CDR1 and CDR2 are LGHNT and FRNRAP. This CDR3 has 14 residues. The germline V and J ends were trimmed by 7 bases and 5 bases, with 12 bases remaining between them. CDR3 amino acids: CASAKDSHNSPLHF. The CDR3 coding sequence is TGTGCTAGTGCCAAGGACAGCCATAATTCACCCCTCCACTTT.

This clone was recorded a few times. The V call is TRBV6-5, the J call TRBJ1-1; D possibly corresponds to TRBD1 (6 bases). V lost 5 bases and J 7 bases, leaving 20 bases between the germline ends. Germline V gene sequence: CDR1 MNHEY, CDR2 SVGAGI. The CDR3 spans 15 residues. CDR3 in DNA: TGTGCCAGCAGTCCAGCAGGCCAGGGGATCCTTGAAGCTTTCTTT. This codes for CASSPAGQGILEAFF.